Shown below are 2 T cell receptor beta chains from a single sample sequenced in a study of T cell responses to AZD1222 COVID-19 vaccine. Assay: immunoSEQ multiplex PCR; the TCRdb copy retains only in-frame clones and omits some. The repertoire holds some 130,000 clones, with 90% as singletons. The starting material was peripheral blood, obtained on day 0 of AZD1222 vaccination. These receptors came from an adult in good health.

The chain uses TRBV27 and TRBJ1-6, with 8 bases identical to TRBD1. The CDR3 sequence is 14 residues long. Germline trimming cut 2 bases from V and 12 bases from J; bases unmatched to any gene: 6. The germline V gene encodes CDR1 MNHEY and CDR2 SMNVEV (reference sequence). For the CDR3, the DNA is TGTGCCAGCAGTTTAGGTCAGGGGGCTTTACCCCTCCACTTT. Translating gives CASSLGQGALPLHF.

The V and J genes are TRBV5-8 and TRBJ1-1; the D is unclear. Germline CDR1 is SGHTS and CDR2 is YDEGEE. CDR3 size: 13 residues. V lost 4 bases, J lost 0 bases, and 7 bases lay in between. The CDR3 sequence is CASSQGMNTEAFF. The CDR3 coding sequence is TGTGCCAGCAGCCAAGGGATGAACACTGAAGCTTTCTTT. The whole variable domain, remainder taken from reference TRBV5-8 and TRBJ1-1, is EAGVTQSPTHLIKTRGQQATLRCSPISGHTSVYWYQQALGLGLQFLLWYDEGEERNRGNFPPRFSGRQFPNYSSELNVNALELEDSALYLCASSQGMNTEAFFGQGTRLTVV.